This is a list of T cell receptor beta chains from one sample in a study of T cells after yellow fever vaccination. TCRdb re-analysed the 5' RACE reads in MiXCR, keeping a single row per CDR3 protein. The table has roughly 500,000 distinct CDR3 sequences, about a fifth seen once. The sample in question was PBMCs, obtained 15 days after the yellow fever booster vaccination. Source of these receptors: a man aged 30 to 39 who received the YFV17D yellow fever vaccine. Both conserved end residues are part of each CDR3. The order of the fields is clone size, V gene, D gene, J gene, CDR3 protein, CDR3 DNA. A D gene is named only where the DNA matches it firmly. Only part of the rows carry a size: once, few, many, or a class if the clone is expanded.

clone size: few; V gene: TRBV5-6; D gene: TRBD1; J gene: TRBJ2-5; CDR3 protein: CASSFEGAYQETQYF; CDR3 DNA: TGTGCCAGCAGCTTCGAGGGGGCGTACCAAGAGACCCAGTACTTC
clone size: few; V gene: TRBV7-9; D gene: .; J gene: TRBJ1-3; CDR3 protein: CASSLEGRAVNTIYF; CDR3 DNA: TGTGCCAGCAGCTTAGAGGGGAGAGCGGTAAACACCATATATTTT
clone size: few; V gene: TRBV6-5; D gene: TRBD1; J gene: TRBJ1-3; CDR3 protein: CASSLGTANSGNTIYF; CDR3 DNA: TGTGCCAGCAGTTTGGGGACAGCCAACTCTGGAAACACCATATATTTT
clone size: few; V gene: TRBV29-1; D gene: .; J gene: TRBJ2-2; CDR3 protein: CSVAGAQSTGELFF; CDR3 DNA: TGCAGCGTTGCTGGGGCGCAATCCACCGGGGAGCTGTTTTTT
clone size: .; V gene: TRBV12-5; D gene: .; J gene: TRBJ2-7; CDR3 protein: CASGWTALEQYF; CDR3 DNA: TGTGCTAGTGGTTGGACAGCTTTAGAGCAGTACTTC
clone size: .; V gene: TRBV20-1; D gene: .; J gene: TRBJ2-7; CDR3 protein: CSGGREWYEQYF; CDR3 DNA: TGCAGTGGGGGCCGGGAGTGGTACGAGCAGTACTTC
clone size: .; V gene: TRBV11-2; D gene: .; J gene: TRBJ2-5; CDR3 protein: CASSYRVGTQYF; CDR3 DNA: TGTGCCAGCAGTTACAGGGTTGGTACCCAGTACTTC
clone size: few; V gene: TRBV4-3; D gene: TRBD1; J gene: TRBJ1-5; CDR3 protein: CASSQEQGLPQHF; CDR3 DNA: TGCGCCAGCAGCCAAGAACAGGGGTTGCCCCAGCATTTT
clone size: few; V gene: TRBV20-1; D gene: TRBD2; J gene: TRBJ2-2; CDR3 protein: CSARERPGGAGELFF; CDR3 DNA: TGCAGTGCTAGAGAGCGCCCCGGGGGGGCCGGGGAGCTGTTTTTT
clone size: few; V gene: TRBV27; D gene: .; J gene: TRBJ2-5; CDR3 protein: CASSRNQETQYF; CDR3 DNA: TGTGCCAGTAGTAGGAACCAAGAGACCCAGTACTTC
clone size: few; V gene: TRBV7-2; D gene: TRBD2; J gene: TRBJ2-1; CDR3 protein: CASSPLAGYVNEQFF; CDR3 DNA: TGTGCCAGCAGCCCCTTAGCGGGTTATGTCAATGAGCAGTTCTTC
clone size: .; V gene: TRBV7-9; D gene: TRBD2; J gene: TRBJ2-5; CDR3 protein: CASSSLAEQETQYF; CDR3 DNA: TGTGCCAGCAGCTCCCTAGCGGAACAAGAGACCCAGTACTTC
clone size: few; V gene: TRBV11-2; D gene: TRBD2; J gene: TRBJ2-1; CDR3 protein: CASSFTGTSGSPSQSEQFF; CDR3 DNA: TGTGCCAGCAGCTTCACCGGGACTAGCGGGAGTCCAAGTCAATCAGAGCAGTTCTTC
clone size: .; V gene: TRBV4-2; D gene: TRBD2; J gene: TRBJ2-1; CDR3 protein: CASSQDPGTTYNEQFF; CDR3 DNA: TGTGCCAGCAGCCAAGACCCCGGGACTACCTACAATGAGCAGTTCTTC
clone size: .; V gene: TRBV18; D gene: .; J gene: TRBJ2-2; CDR3 protein: CASSPPSVTGELFF; CDR3 DNA: TGTGCCAGCTCACCACCCAGCGTCACCGGGGAGCTGTTTTTT
clone size: .; V gene: TRBV5-1; D gene: TRBD2; J gene: TRBJ2-1; CDR3 protein: CASSLVGGGRNEQFF; CDR3 DNA: TGCGCCAGCAGCTTGGTGGGGGGAGGGCGGAATGAGCAGTTCTTC
clone size: .; V gene: TRBV12-3/TRBV12-4; D gene: .; J gene: TRBJ2-1; CDR3 protein: CASSSQRLSYNEQFF; CDR3 DNA: TGTGCCAGCAGTTCACAGAGACTATCCTACAATGAGCAGTTCTTC
clone size: few; V gene: TRBV12-3/TRBV12-4; D gene: .; J gene: TRBJ2-7; CDR3 protein: CASSLKAGPYEQYF; CDR3 DNA: TGTGCCAGCAGTTTAAAGGCGGGGCCCTACGAGCAGTACTTC
clone size: few; V gene: TRBV7-2; D gene: .; J gene: TRBJ2-7; CDR3 protein: CASSLEVRYEQYF; CDR3 DNA: TGTGCCAGCAGCTTAGAAGTTCGCTACGAGCAGTACTTC
clone size: .; V gene: TRBV20-1; D gene: TRBD1; J gene: TRBJ2-2; CDR3 protein: CSAGQGAVNTGELFF; CDR3 DNA: TGCAGTGCCGGACAGGGGGCCGTGAACACCGGGGAGCTGTTTTTT
clone size: few; V gene: TRBV9; D gene: .; J gene: TRBJ2-4; CDR3 protein: CASSVGGQLNIQYF; CDR3 DNA: TGTGCCAGCAGCGTAGGTGGACAGCTAAACATTCAGTACTTC
clone size: many; V gene: TRBV14; D gene: .; J gene: TRBJ1-6; CDR3 protein: CASSQADRKNSPLHF; CDR3 DNA: TGTGCCAGCAGCCAAGCTGACAGGAAGAATTCACCCCTCCACTTT
clone size: .; V gene: TRBV6-2/TRBV6-3; D gene: .; J gene: TRBJ2-7; CDR3 protein: CASRLTAPGRYEQYF; CDR3 DNA: TGTGCCAGCAGACTTACCGCCCCAGGGCGCTACGAGCAGTACTTC
clone size: few; V gene: TRBV12-3/TRBV12-4; D gene: TRBD2; J gene: TRBJ2-7; CDR3 protein: CASRPGLAGGYEQYF; CDR3 DNA: TGTGCCAGCAGGCCGGGACTAGCGGGAGGCTACGAGCAGTACTTC
clone size: .; V gene: TRBV19; D gene: TRBD1; J gene: TRBJ2-1; CDR3 protein: CASSGHRQGAREQFF; CDR3 DNA: TGTGCCAGTAGTGGCCACCGACAGGGGGCCCGGGAGCAGTTCTTC
clone size: .; V gene: TRBV20-1; D gene: .; J gene: TRBJ2-1; CDR3 protein: CSARGPSPVEQFF; CDR3 DNA: TGCAGTGCTAGAGGTCCCTCACCAGTTGAGCAGTTCTTC
clone size: few; V gene: TRBV29-1; D gene: .; J gene: TRBJ2-5; CDR3 protein: CSAGSGDETQYF; CDR3 DNA: TGCAGCGCCGGGTCAGGAGACGAGACCCAGTACTTC
clone size: .; V gene: TRBV7-3; D gene: TRBD1; J gene: TRBJ2-5; CDR3 protein: CASSSTGIETQYF; CDR3 DNA: TGTGCCAGCAGCTCGACAGGGATAGAGACCCAGTACTTC
clone size: .; V gene: TRBV7-6; D gene: .; J gene: TRBJ2-1; CDR3 protein: CASSPGWGEQFF; CDR3 DNA: TGTGCCAGCAGCCCGGGATGGGGGGAGCAGTTCTTC
clone size: .; V gene: TRBV9; D gene: TRBD2; J gene: TRBJ2-3; CDR3 protein: CASSGSGRAADTQYF; CDR3 DNA: TGTGCCAGCAGCGGTAGCGGGAGGGCCGCAGATACGCAGTATTTT
clone size: few; V gene: TRBV5-1; D gene: .; J gene: TRBJ2-5; CDR3 protein: CASSPGDFETQYF; CDR3 DNA: TGCGCCAGCAGCCCGGGGGATTTTGAGACCCAGTACTTC
clone size: few; V gene: TRBV5-1; D gene: .; J gene: TRBJ2-7; CDR3 protein: CASSKIPGSVSYEQYF; CDR3 DNA: TGCGCCAGCAGCAAAATACCGGGCTCTGTCTCCTACGAGCAGTACTTC
clone size: few; V gene: TRBV19; D gene: .; J gene: TRBJ2-4; CDR3 protein: CASSVSQSVNIQYF; CDR3 DNA: TGTGCCAGTAGTGTAAGTCAGAGCGTGAACATTCAGTACTTC
clone size: few; V gene: TRBV2; D gene: .; J gene: TRBJ2-2; CDR3 protein: CASSEGLASNTGELFF; CDR3 DNA: TGTGCCAGCAGTGAAGGCCTAGCATCTAACACCGGGGAGCTGTTTTTT
clone size: many; V gene: TRBV20-1; D gene: TRBD1; J gene: TRBJ2-7; CDR3 protein: CSATPTGSSYEQYF; CDR3 DNA: TGCAGTGCCACCCCGACAGGGAGCTCCTACGAGCAGTACTTC
clone size: few; V gene: TRBV9; D gene: .; J gene: TRBJ2-5; CDR3 protein: CASSVDRAETQYF; CDR3 DNA: TGTGCCAGCAGCGTAGACAGGGCGGAGACCCAGTACTTC
clone size: .; V gene: TRBV19; D gene: .; J gene: TRBJ2-7; CDR3 protein: CASSTGRDTYEQYF; CDR3 DNA: TGTGCCAGTAGTACGGGACGGGACACCTACGAGCAGTACTTC
clone size: .; V gene: TRBV12-3/TRBV12-4; D gene: TRBD1; J gene: TRBJ2-7; CDR3 protein: CASRRGPPYEQYF; CDR3 DNA: TGTGCCAGCAGGAGGGGGCCACCCTACGAGCAGTACTTC
clone size: .; V gene: TRBV20-1; D gene: .; J gene: TRBJ2-2; CDR3 protein: CSASDPRGSNTGELFF; CDR3 DNA: TGCAGTGCTAGTGATCCTAGGGGCTCGAACACCGGGGAGCTGTTTTTT
clone size: .; V gene: TRBV20-1; D gene: .; J gene: TRBJ2-1; CDR3 protein: CSASIPENTDEQFF; CDR3 DNA: TGCAGTGCTAGTATCCCCGAAAACACCGATGAGCAGTTCTTC
clone size: .; V gene: TRBV29-1; D gene: .; J gene: TRBJ2-5; CDR3 protein: CSVLGQQETQYF; CDR3 DNA: TGCAGCGTTCTTGGACAGCAAGAGACCCAGTACTTC
clone size: few; V gene: TRBV19; D gene: .; J gene: TRBJ1-1; CDR3 protein: CASHRFQNTEAFF; CDR3 DNA: TGTGCCAGTCACAGGTTCCAGAACACTGAAGCTTTCTTT
clone size: .; V gene: TRBV6-1; D gene: TRBD2; J gene: TRBJ2-2; CDR3 protein: CASNPVVAGNTGELFF; CDR3 DNA: TGTGCCAGCAACCCGGTTGTAGCGGGGAACACCGGGGAGCTGTTTTTT
clone size: .; V gene: TRBV20-1; D gene: .; J gene: TRBJ2-1; CDR3 protein: CCARVGGASSYNEQFF; CDR3 DNA: TGCTGTGCTAGAGTTGGGGGGGCGAGTTCCTACAATGAGCAGTTCTTC
clone size: few; V gene: TRBV3-1; D gene: TRBD1; J gene: TRBJ2-3; CDR3 protein: CASSQPKRTGRTDTQYF; CDR3 DNA: TGTGCCAGCAGCCAACCCAAAAGGACAGGGAGAACAGATACGCAGTATTTT
clone size: .; V gene: TRBV5-1; D gene: .; J gene: TRBJ2-1; CDR3 protein: CASRQMGGSYNEQFF; CDR3 DNA: TGCGCCAGCCGTCAAATGGGAGGTTCTTACAATGAGCAGTTCTTC
clone size: few; V gene: TRBV19; D gene: TRBD1; J gene: TRBJ1-3; CDR3 protein: CATQGGSAGNTIYF; CDR3 DNA: TGCGCTACACAAGGGGGCTCAGCCGGAAACACCATATATTTT
clone size: .; V gene: TRBV4-3; D gene: .; J gene: TRBJ2-2; CDR3 protein: CASSQGTGGVGVRGELFF; CDR3 DNA: TGCGCCAGCAGCCAAGGGACCGGTGGGGTGGGGGTAAGGGGGGAGCTGTTTTTT
clone size: few; V gene: TRBV6-5; D gene: TRBD2; J gene: TRBJ2-1; CDR3 protein: CASSSPETGGLNEQFF; CDR3 DNA: TGTGCCAGCAGTTCCCCGGAGACGGGAGGGCTCAATGAGCAGTTCTTC
clone size: .; V gene: TRBV19; D gene: .; J gene: TRBJ1-2; CDR3 protein: CASSLSWDTYGYTF; CDR3 DNA: TGTGCCAGTAGTCTGAGTTGGGACACCTATGGCTACACCTTC
clone size: few; V gene: TRBV11-3; D gene: TRBD2; J gene: TRBJ2-1; CDR3 protein: CASSLIPLAGRDEQFF; CDR3 DNA: TGTGCCAGCAGCTTGATCCCACTAGCGGGAAGGGATGAGCAGTTCTTC
clone size: .; V gene: TRBV9; D gene: .; J gene: TRBJ2-1; CDR3 protein: CASSVEGSSRNEQFF; CDR3 DNA: TGTGCCAGCAGCGTAGAGGGTTCGAGCCGCAATGAGCAGTTCTTC
clone size: .; V gene: TRBV7-9; D gene: .; J gene: TRBJ2-1; CDR3 protein: CASSVTREQFF; CDR3 DNA: TGTGCCAGCAGCGTCACTAGAGAGCAGTTCTTC
clone size: few; V gene: TRBV29-1; D gene: .; J gene: TRBJ2-5; CDR3 protein: CSAEDLFTETQYF; CDR3 DNA: TGCAGCGCCGAGGACTTGTTTACGGAGACCCAGTACTTC